This passage covers 7 T cell receptor beta chains from one sample sequenced in a study of CD8 T cells in Susac syndrome. Reverse transcription of roughly 0.5 to 1 ug RNA used random hexamers. A single record per CDR3 protein comes from TCRdb applying MiXCR to the immunoSEQ multiplex PCR reads. The table lists about 60,000 distinct CDR3 sequences, approximately 93% of them singletons. Material for sequencing was CD8+ T cells from PBMCs. The receptors were gathered from a human donor with multiple sclerosis.

The CDR3 coding sequence is TGCGCCAGCAGCTTGGTGTCTTCTGAGCAGTACTTC. This gives the protein CASSLVSSEQYF. V and J are TRBV5-1 and TRBJ2-7, with D hard to call. The germline V gene has CDR1 SGHRS and CDR2 YFSETQ. Trimming cost V 0 bases and J 7 bases, with 8 bases left between them. This CDR3 is 12 amino acids long.

The chain joins TRBV5-6 to TRBJ2-7, with a weak D call TRBD1 (6 bases). This CDR3 is built from 15 residues. Germline V gene sequence: CDR1 SGHDT, CDR2 YYEEEE. V lost 4 bases and J lost 1, with 15 bases in between. The CDR3 region is CASSKPQGLSYEQYF. CDR3 bases: TGTGCCAGCAGCAAACCTCAGGGGCTGTCCTACGAGCAGTACTTC. Using reference TRBV5-6 and TRBJ2-7 for the parts outside the CDR3, the full variable domain is DAGVTQSPTHLIKTRGQQVTLRCSPKSGHDTVSWYQQALGQGPQFIFQYYEEEERQRGNFPDRFSGHQFPNYSSELNVNALLLGDSALYLCASSKPQGLSYEQYFGPGTRLTVT.

The rearrangement joins TRBV28 to TRBJ2-1; 7 nucleotides match TRBD1. The CDR3 contains 13 residues. The ends lost 3 bases at V and 6 bases at J; junction bases unmatched: 2. The germline CDR1 and CDR2 sequences are MDHEN and SYDVKM. CDR3 amino acids: CASSLTGINEQFF. The DNA for the CDR3 is TGTGCCAGCAGTTTGACAGGGATCAATGAGCAGTTCTTC.

This clonotype was observed a single time. The rearrangement joins TRBV20-1 to TRBJ2-3; 9 bases fit TRBD2. The ends lost 1 base at V and 4 bases at J; junction bases unmatched: 3. The CDR3 is 14 amino acids. From germline, CDR1 is DFQATT and CDR2 SNEGSKA (reference sequence). For the CDR3, the DNA is TGCAGTGCTAGAGGGACTAGCGTTTCAGATACGCAGTATTTT. Translating it yields CSARGTSVSDTQYF.

The genes are TRBV2 and TRBJ2-7, with D unclear. The V gene's germline CDR1 is SNHLY and CDR2 FYNNEI. The CDR3 extends over 15 amino acids. V lost 7 bases to trimming and J lost 1 base, with 17 bases between them. The CDR3 loop reads CASIKDVGRSYEQYF. CDR3 nucleotides: TGTGCCAGCATAAAGGATGTAGGTCGGTCCTACGAGCAGTACTTC. Complete variable domain (other parts from reference TRBV2 and TRBJ2-7): EPEVTQTPSHQVTQMGQEVILRCVPISNHLYFYWYRQILGQKVEFLVSFYNNEISEKSEIFDDQFSVERPDGSNFTLKIRSTKLEDSAMYFCASIKDVGRSYEQYFGPGTRLTVT.

This chain uses TRBV9 with TRBJ2-1; 9 bases match TRBD1. Trimming removed 0 bases from V and 7 bases from J; junction bases left unmatched: 5. Germline V gene sequence: CDR1 SGDLS, CDR2 YYNGEE. The CDR3 is 15 amino acids. CDR3 nucleotides: TGTGCCAGCAGCGTAGATGGACAGGGGACGAATGAGCAGTTCTTC. This gives the protein CASSVDGQGTNEQFF. Full variable domain (remainder filled in from reference TRBV9 and TRBJ2-1): DSGVTQTPKHLITATGQRVTLRCSPRSGDLSVYWYQQSLDQGLQFLIQYYNGEERAKGNILERFSAQQFPDLHSELNLSSLELGDSALYFCASSVDGQGTNEQFFGPGTRLTVL.

In its sample, this clonotype was seen once. The V call is TRBV7-3, the J call TRBJ2-3; the match to TRBD2 covers 11 bases. V dropped 5 bases and J dropped 0; count of bases not matched to a gene: 4. The CDR3 is made up of 16 amino acids. Germline values: CDR1 SGHTA, CDR2 FQGTGA. The CDR3 region is CASSPGTSGSTDTQYF. For the CDR3, the DNA is TGTGCCAGCAGCCCTGGGACTAGCGGTAGCACAGATACGCAGTATTTT.